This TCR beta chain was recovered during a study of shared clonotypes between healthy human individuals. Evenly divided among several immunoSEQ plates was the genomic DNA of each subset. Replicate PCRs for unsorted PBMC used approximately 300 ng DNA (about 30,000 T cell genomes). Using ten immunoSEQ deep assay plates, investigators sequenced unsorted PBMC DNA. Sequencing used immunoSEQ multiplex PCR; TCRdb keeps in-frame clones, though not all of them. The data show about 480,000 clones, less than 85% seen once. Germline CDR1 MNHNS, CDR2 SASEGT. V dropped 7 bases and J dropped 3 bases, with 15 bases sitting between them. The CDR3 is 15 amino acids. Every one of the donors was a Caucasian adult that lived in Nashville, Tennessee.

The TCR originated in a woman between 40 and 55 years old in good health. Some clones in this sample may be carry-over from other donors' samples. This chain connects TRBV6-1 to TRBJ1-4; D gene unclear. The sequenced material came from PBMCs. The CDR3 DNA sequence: TGTGCCAGCACCCGCGGAGGAGAGGCTAATGAAAAACTGTTTTTT. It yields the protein CASTRGGEANEKLFF.